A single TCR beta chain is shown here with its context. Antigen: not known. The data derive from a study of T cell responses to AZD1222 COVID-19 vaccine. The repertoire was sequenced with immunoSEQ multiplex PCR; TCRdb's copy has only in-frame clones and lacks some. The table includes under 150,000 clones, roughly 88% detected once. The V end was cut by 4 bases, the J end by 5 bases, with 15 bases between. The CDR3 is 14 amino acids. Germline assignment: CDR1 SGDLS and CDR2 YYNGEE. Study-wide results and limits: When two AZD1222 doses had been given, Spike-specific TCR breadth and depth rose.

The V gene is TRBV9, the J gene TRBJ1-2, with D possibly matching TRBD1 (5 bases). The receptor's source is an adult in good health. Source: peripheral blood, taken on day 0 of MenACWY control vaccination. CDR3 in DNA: TGTGCCAGCAGCCCACAGGTCCATAAATATGGCTACACCTTC. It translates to CASSPQVHKYGYTF. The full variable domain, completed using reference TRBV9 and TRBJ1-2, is DSGVTQTPKHLITATGQRVTLRCSPRSGDLSVYWYQQSLDQGLQFLIQYYNGEERAKGNILERFSAQQFPDLHSELNLSSLELGDSALYFCASSPQVHKYGYTFGSGTRLTVV.